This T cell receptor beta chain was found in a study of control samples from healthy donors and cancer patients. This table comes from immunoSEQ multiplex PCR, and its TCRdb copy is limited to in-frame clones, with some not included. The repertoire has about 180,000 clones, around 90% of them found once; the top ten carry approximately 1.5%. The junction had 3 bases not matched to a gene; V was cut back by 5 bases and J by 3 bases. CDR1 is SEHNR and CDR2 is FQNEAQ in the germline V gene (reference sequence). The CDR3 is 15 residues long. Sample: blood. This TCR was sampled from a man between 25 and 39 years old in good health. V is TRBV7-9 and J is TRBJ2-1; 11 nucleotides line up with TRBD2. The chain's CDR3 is CASSPLAGDYNEQFF. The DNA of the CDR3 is TGTGCCAGCAGCCCACTAGCGGGAGACTACAATGAGCAGTTCTTC.